One TCR beta chain is described in this entry. The CDR3 covers 16 residues. The germline V gene encodes CDR1 MNHNY and CDR2 SVGAGI (reference sequence). V lost 5 bases and J lost 0, with 14 bases in between. This record comes from a study of T cell responses to AZD1222 COVID-19 vaccine. Profiled with immunoSEQ multiplex PCR; TCRdb holds only in-frame clones, not every one. The sample has just under 95,000 clones; more than 75% are singletons. The TCR originated in an adult in good health. The chain employs TRBV6-6 and TRBJ1-5, with a weak D call TRBD1 (6 bases). Sequencing was performed on peripheral blood, taken on day 0 of AZD1222 vaccination. The CDR3 here is CASSPLGGLSNQPQHF. CDR3 DNA sequence: TGTGCCAGCAGTCCCCTGGGGGGGCTTAGCAATCAGCCCCAGCATTTT.